The next 9 T cell receptor beta chains were all read from a single sample in a study of OX40 agonist ivuxolimab in advanced cancers. Assay: immunoSEQ multiplex PCR; the TCRdb copy retains only in-frame clones and omits some. The table has fewer than 20,000 clones, roughly 86% seen once; the top ten hold around 0.7%. The source was CD4+ or CD8+ T cells sorted from blood, collected in a trial of the OX40 agonist ivuxolimab. The source of these receptors is an adult with an advanced solid tumor such as melanoma, head and neck, liver or kidney cancer.

The gene calls are TRBV5-4 and TRBJ1-1, with D possibly matching TRBD1 (5 bases). The CDR3 is made up of 18 amino acids. V lost 2 bases and J 1 base, leaving 21 bases between the germline ends. Germline loops: CDR1 SGHNT, CDR2 YYREEE (reference sequence). Here the CDR3 reads CASSFGGSRSGANTEAFF. CDR3 coding DNA: TGTGCCAGCAGCTTTGGGGGTAGTCGTTCTGGTGCGAACACTGAAGCTTTCTTT.

The chain carries TRBV5-1 and TRBJ2-3; D is possibly TRBD1 (6 bases). The CDR3 extends over 14 amino acids. The germline gives CDR1 SGHRS, CDR2 YFSETQ. V was shortened by 0 bases and J by 10 bases, with 15 bases between the two germline ends. The chain's CDR3 is CASSLGTPGEPQYF. CDR3 DNA sequence: TGCGCCAGCAGCTTGGGGACCCCAGGGGAGCCGCAGTATTTT. Full variable domain (missing parts from reference TRBV5-1 and TRBJ2-3): KAGVTQTPRYLIKTRGQQVTLSCSPISGHRSVSWYQQTPGQGLQFLFEYFSETQRNKGNFPGRFSGRQFSNSRSEMNVSTLELGDSALYLCASSLGTPGEPQYFGPGTRLTVL.

The chain couples TRBV27 to TRBJ2-2, with 11 bases aligning to TRBD2. This CDR3 spans 14 amino acids. CDR1 MNHEY and CDR2 SMNVEV come from the germline V gene (reference sequence). Trimming removed 9 bases from V and 6 bases from J; junction bases left unmatched: 6. CDR3 DNA: TGTGCCAGAGTAGCGGGAGGGCACCCCGGGGAGCTGTTTTTT. This gives the protein CARVAGGHPGELFF.

The chain employs TRBV5-1 and TRBJ1-4; D uncertain. V was shortened by 4 bases and J by 0 bases, with 7 bases between the two germline ends. CDR3 size: 14 residues. From germline, CDR1 is SGHRS and CDR2 YFSETQ. The CDR3 coding sequence is TGCGCCAGCAGCCATCGTACAACTAATGAAAAACTGTTTTTT. Translated, it gives CASSHRTTNEKLFF.

The chain couples TRBV2 to TRBJ1-2; D gene unclear. V dropped 2 bases and J dropped 3 bases, with 7 bases sitting between them. Germline V gives CDR1 SNHLY, CDR2 FYNNEI. The CDR3 length is 13 residues. The CDR3 nucleotides read TGTGCCAGCAGTGAAAACGGAGACTATGGCTACACCTTC. Amino acid sequence: CASSENGDYGYTF.

The genes are TRBV6-5 and TRBJ1-5, with no clear D. Trimming left V 0 bases short and J 2 bases short, with 5 bases between. The CDR3 totals 14 residues. The germline gives CDR1 MNHEY, CDR2 SVGAGI. CDR3 nucleotides: TGTGCCAGCAGTTACTCTCAGGGCAATCAGCCCCAGCATTTT. Translation: CASSYSQGNQPQHF.

The chain carries TRBV9 and TRBJ2-7, with D perhaps TRBD2 (6 bases). The CDR3 runs 14 residues. Trimming shortened V by 2 bases and J by 4 bases, and 13 bases separated the two germline ends. Germline V gene lookup returns CDR1 SGDLS and CDR2 YYNGEE. This CDR3 reads CASSVAGTGYEQYF. The CDR3 DNA follows: TGTGCCAGCAGCGTGGCGGGGACGGGGTACGAGCAGTACTTC.

The rearrangement links TRBV15 to TRBJ2-3; D is possibly TRBD2 (5 bases). V was trimmed by 6 bases and J by 5 bases, leaving 12 bases between them. Germline V gives CDR1 LNHNV, CDR2 YYDKDF (reference sequence). This CDR3 spans 13 amino acids. CDR3 protein: CATSLRAGDTQYF. As DNA, the CDR3 is TGTGCCACCAGTTTGCGGGCGGGAGATACGCAGTATTTT.

This clone has more than one count but fewer than ten. CDR3 sequence: CASSFQTGRETQYF. CDR3 coding DNA: TGTGCCAGCAGCTTTCAGACAGGGAGAGAGACCCAGTACTTC. This chain connects TRBV7-9 to TRBJ2-5; the match to TRBD1 covers 7 bases. The CDR3 is 14 residues long. V lost 3 bases and J lost 4; bases outside the gene matches: 5. From germline, CDR1 is SEHNR and CDR2 FQNEAQ (reference sequence).